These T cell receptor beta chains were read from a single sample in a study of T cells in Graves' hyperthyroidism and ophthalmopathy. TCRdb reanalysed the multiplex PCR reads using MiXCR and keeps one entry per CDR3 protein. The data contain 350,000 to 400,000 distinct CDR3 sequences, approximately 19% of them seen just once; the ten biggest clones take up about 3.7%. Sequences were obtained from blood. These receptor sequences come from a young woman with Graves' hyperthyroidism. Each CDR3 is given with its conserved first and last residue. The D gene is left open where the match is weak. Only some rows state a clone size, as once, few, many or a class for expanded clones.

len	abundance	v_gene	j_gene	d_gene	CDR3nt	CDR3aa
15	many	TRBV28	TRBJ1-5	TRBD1	TGTGCCAGCAGTAAGACAGGGGGAAGGAGTCAGCCCCAGCATTTT	CASSKTGGRSQPQHF
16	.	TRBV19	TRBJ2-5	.	TGTGCCAGTAGTATAGGAGTGGGAAGCGCCATAGAGACCCAGTACTTC	CASSIGVGSAIETQYF
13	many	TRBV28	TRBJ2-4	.	TGTGCCAGCAGCCATAAATACGGAAACATTCAGTACTTC	CASSHKYGNIQYF
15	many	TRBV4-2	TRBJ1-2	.	TGTGCCAGCAGCCAAGATCAAGGGCAGGGTGGCGGCTACACCTTC	CASSQDQGQGGGYTF
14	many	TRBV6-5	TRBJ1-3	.	TGTGCCAGCAGTTACGATGCCTCTGGAAACACCATATATTTT	CASSYDASGNTIYF
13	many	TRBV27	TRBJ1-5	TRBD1	TGTGCCAGCAGTATGACAGGGTATCAGCCCCAGCATTTT	CASSMTGYQPQHF
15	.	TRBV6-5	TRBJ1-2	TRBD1	TGTGCCAGCAGTTACTCGGGACAGGGTGTTCTTGGCTACACCTTC	CASSYSGQGVLGYTF
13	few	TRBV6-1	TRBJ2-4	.	TGTGCCAGCAGCCTACAGGGAGAAAACATTAAGTACTTC	CASSLQGENIKYF
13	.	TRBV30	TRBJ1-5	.	TGTGCCTGGAGTGTACAGGGCGCTCAGCCCCAGCATTTT	CAWSVQGAQPQHF
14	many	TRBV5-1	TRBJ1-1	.	TGCGCCAGCAGCTTGGGATATGCGGACACTGAAGCTTTCTTT	CASSLGYADTEAFF
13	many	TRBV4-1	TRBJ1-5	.	TGCGCCAGCAGCCAACTGCCGCCCCAGCCCCAGCATTTT	CASSQLPPQPQHF
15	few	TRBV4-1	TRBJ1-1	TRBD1	TGCGCCAGCAGCCAGGGGGACAGGAGGAACACTGAAGCTTTCTTT	CASSQGDRRNTEAFF
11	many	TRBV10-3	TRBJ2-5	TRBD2	TGTGCCATCGGACTAGGCGAGACCCAGTACTTC	CAIGLGETQYF
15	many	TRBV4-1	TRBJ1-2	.	TGCGCCAGCAGCCCATCTCCCCAGGGTAGCTATGGCTACACCTTC	CASSPSPQGSYGYTF
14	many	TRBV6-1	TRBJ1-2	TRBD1	TGTGCCAGCAGTGAGACAGGGGGGGACTATGGCTACACCTTC	CASSETGGDYGYTF
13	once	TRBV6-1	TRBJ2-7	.	TGTGCCAGCAGTGAAGCGTTATTTTACGAGCAGTACTTC	CASSEALFYEQYF
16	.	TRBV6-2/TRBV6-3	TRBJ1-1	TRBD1	TGTGCCAGCAGTTACGGGGCAGGGGGCGTATACACTGAAGCTTTCTTT	CASSYGAGGVYTEAFF
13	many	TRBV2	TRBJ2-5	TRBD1	TGTGCCAGCGGACAGGGGTTGGGAGAGACCCAGTACTTC	CASGQGLGETQYF
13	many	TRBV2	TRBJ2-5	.	TGTGCCAGCAGGGGCAGGACCCAAGAGACCCAGTACTTC	CASRGRTQETQYF
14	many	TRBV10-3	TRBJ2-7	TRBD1	TGTGCCATCAGTGGCGGACAGGGGACCTACGAGCAGTACTTC	CAISGGQGTYEQYF
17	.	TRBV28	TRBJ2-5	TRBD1	TGTGCCAGCTCCAATTCCCGACAGGGCCAGTACCAAGAGACCCAGTACTTC	CASSNSRQGQYQETQYF
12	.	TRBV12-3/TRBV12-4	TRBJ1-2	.	TGTGCCAGCAGTTTTGGGGGAAATGGCTACACCTTC	CASSFGGNGYTF
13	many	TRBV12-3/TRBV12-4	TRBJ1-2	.	TGTGCCAGCAGTTTAAGAGAGTATTATGGCTACGCCTTC	CASSLREYYGYAF
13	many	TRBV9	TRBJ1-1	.	TGTGCCAGCAGCGTAGGACAGATGGGAGAAGCTTTCTTT	CASSVGQMGEAFF
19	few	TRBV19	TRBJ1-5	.	TGTGCCAGTAGTATCGCCGGCGTTGGTATTTGGGGAAGCAATCAGCCCCAGCATTTT	CASSIAGVGIWGSNQPQHF
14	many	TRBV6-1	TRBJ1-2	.	TGTGCCAGCAGTGAATCGGAGGTTGGCTATGGCTACACCTTC	CASSESEVGYGYTF
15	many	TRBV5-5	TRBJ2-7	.	TGTGCCAGCAGCTTGGTCGGGGGCGCAAATCGCGAGCAGTACTTC	CASSLVGGANREQYF
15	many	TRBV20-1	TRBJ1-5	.	TGCAGTGCTAGCCAGGTAGGGAATGAGGAACAGCCCCAGCATTTT	CSASQVGNEEQPQHF
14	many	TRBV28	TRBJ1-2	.	TGTGCCAGCAGTAGACCTCAGGGGTTGGGGGGCTACACCTTC	CASSRPQGLGGYTF
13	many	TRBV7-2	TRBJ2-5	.	TGTGCCAGCAGCTTAGGACGGGCAGAGACCCAGTACTTC	CASSLGRAETQYF
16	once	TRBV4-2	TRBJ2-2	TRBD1	TGTGCCAGCAGCCAAGAAGAAAGACAGGGAACCGGGGAGCTGTTTTTT	CASSQEERQGTGELFF
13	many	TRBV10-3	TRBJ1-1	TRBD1	TGTGCCTCCGGACAGGGGGCGATCACTGAAGCTTTCTTT	CASGQGAITEAFF
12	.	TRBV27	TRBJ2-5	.	TGTGCCAGCAGTGATACAGAAGAGACCCAGTACTTC	CASSDTEETQYF
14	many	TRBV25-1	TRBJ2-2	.	TGTGCCAGCAGTGGATCAGGGGACACCGGGGAGCTGTTTTTT	CASSGSGDTGELFF
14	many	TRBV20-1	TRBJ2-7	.	TGCAGTGCTTTAAGGGGTACTGCCTCCTACGAGCAGTACTTC	CSALRGTASYEQYF
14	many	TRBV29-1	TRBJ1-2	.	TGCAGCGTTCGACTGCTCCTGGCGGACTATGGCTACACCTTC	CSVRLLLADYGYTF
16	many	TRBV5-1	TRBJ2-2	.	TGCGCCAGCAGCCTTCGGACAGCGGAGAACACCGGGGAGCTGTTTTTT	CASSLRTAENTGELFF
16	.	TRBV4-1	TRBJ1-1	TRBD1	TGCGCCAGCAGCCAAGAGAGGGCGCTCAGGGGGACTGAAGCTTTCTTT	CASSQERALRGTEAFF
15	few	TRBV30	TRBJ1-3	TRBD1	TGTGCCTGGAGTGTAGGGGGCTTTGGCGGAAACACCATATATTTT	CAWSVGGFGGNTIYF
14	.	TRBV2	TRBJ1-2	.	TGTGCCAGCACTCCGGGGGCCGAGTGGTATGGCTACACCTTC	CASTPGAEWYGYTF
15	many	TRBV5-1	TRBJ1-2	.	TGCGCCAGCAGCCCCTATGGGGGGGTTGACTATGGCTACACCTTC	CASSPYGGVDYGYTF
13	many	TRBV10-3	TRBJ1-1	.	TGTGCCATCAGTGACACCATGAACACTGAAGCTTTCTTT	CAISDTMNTEAFF
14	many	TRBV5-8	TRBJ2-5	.	TGTGCCAGCAGCCAACAGGGGAGGCAAGAGACCCAGTACTTC	CASSQQGRQETQYF
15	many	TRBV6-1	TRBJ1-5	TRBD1	TGTGCCAGCACGATCATCCAGGGGGCGAATCAGCCCCAGCATTTT	CASTIIQGANQPQHF
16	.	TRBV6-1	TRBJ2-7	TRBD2	TGTGCCAGCAGTGAACGACTAGCGGGGGGGCTCTACGAGCAGTACTTC	CASSERLAGGLYEQYF
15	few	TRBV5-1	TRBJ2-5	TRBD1	TGCGCCAGCAGCTCGGGGACAGGGGTTCGAGAGACCCAGTACTTC	CASSSGTGVRETQYF
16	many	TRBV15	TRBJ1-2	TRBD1	TGTGCCACCAGCAGAGATACGCAGGGGGCGTTTGGGGGCTACACCTTC	CATSRDTQGAFGGYTF
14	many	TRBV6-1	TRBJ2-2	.	TGTGCCAGCAGTGAGACGAGAGGGACCGGGGAGCTGTTTTTT	CASSETRGTGELFF
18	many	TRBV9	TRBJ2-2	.	TGTGCCAGCAGCGTAGGTTGGGGACACATGCCACCAAGGGGGGAGCTGTTTTTT	CASSVGWGHMPPRGELFF
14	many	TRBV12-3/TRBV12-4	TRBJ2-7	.	TGTGCCAGCAGTTTGAGGGGGATCTCCTACGAGCAGTACTTC	CASSLRGISYEQYF
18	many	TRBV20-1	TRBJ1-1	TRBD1	TGCAGTGCTAGTCGAGTCAAATCTTGGACAGGAATGAACACTGAAGCTTTCTTT	CSASRVKSWTGMNTEAFF
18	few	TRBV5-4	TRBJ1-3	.	TGTGCCAGCAGCTTGGGGCCCTCCGGGGGAGCCCTTTCGGATTCCATATATTTT	CASSLGPSGGALSDSIYF
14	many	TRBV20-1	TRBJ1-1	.	TGCAGTGCTAGTCTGGGGGCGGGGGTCACTGAAGCTTTCTTT	CSASLGAGVTEAFF